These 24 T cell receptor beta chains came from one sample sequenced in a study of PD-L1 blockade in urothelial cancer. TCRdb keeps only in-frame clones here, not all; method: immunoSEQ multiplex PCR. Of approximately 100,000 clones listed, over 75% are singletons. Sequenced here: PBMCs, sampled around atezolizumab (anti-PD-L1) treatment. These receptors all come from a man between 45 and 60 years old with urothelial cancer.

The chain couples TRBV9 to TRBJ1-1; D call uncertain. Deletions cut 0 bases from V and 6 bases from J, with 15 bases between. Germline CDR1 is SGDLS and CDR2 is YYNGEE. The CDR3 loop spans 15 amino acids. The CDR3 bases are TGTGCCAGCAGCGTAGATCCGGGGAAGAGGGCTGAAGCTTTCTTT. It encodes CASSVDPGKRAEAFF.

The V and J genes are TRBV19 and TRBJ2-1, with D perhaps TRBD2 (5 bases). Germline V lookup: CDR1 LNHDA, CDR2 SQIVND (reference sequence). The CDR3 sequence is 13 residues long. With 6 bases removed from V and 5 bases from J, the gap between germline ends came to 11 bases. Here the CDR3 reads CASRRERHNEQFF. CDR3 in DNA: TGTGCCAGTAGGAGGGAAAGACACAATGAGCAGTTCTTC.

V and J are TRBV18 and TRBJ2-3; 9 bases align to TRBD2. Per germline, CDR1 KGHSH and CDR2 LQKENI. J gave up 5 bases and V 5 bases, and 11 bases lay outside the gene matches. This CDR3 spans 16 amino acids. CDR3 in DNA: TGTGCCAGCTCAGAAGGAGCGGGAGGTGCTGTAGATACGCAGTATTTT. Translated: CASSEGAGGAVDTQYF.

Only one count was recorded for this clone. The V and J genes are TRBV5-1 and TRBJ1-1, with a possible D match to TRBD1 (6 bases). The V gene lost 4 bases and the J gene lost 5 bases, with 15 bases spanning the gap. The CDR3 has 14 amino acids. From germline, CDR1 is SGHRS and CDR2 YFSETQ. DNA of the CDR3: TGCGCCAGCAGCGGTAGCACAGGGAAAACTGAAGCTTTCTTT. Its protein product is CASSGSTGKTEAFF.

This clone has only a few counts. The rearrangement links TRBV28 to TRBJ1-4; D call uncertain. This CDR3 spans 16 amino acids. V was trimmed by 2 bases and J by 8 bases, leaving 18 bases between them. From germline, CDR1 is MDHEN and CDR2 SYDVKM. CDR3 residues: CASSLHTLSAGEKLFF. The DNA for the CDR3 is TGTGCCAGCAGTTTACACACACTTTCGGCGGGCGAAAAACTGTTTTTT. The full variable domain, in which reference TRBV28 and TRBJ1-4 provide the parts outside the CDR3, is DVKVTQSSRYLVKRTGEKVFLECVQDMDHENMFWYRQDPGLGLRLIYFSYDVKMKEKGDIPEGYSVSREKKERFSLILESASTNQTSMYLCASSLHTLSAGEKLFFGSGTQLSVL.

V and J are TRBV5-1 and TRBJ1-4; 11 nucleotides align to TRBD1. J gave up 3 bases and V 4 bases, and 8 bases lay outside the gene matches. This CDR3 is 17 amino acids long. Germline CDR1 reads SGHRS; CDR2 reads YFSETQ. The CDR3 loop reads CASSRADRGLSNEKLFF. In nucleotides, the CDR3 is TGCGCCAGCAGCCGGGCGGACAGGGGGCTATCTAATGAAAAACTGTTTTTT.

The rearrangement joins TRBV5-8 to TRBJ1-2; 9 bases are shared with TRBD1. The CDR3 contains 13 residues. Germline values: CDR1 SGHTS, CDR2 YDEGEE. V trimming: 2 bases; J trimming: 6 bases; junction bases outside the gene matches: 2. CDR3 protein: CASSFTGGDGYTF. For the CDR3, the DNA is TGTGCCAGCAGCTTCACAGGGGGCGATGGCTACACCTTC.

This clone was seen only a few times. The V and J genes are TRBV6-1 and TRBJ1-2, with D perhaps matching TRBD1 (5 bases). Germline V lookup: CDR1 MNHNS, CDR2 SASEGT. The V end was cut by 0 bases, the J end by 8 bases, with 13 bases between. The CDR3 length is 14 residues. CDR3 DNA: TGTGCCAGCAGTGAAGCGTCAGCAGGGCGAGGCTACACCTTC. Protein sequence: CASSEASAGRGYTF.

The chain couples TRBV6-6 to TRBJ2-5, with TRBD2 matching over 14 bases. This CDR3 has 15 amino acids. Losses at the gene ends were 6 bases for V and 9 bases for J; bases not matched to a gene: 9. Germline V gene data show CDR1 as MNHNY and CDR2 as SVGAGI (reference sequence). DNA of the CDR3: TGTGCCAGCAGATCCGGGACTAGCGGGAGCGGGTCCCAGTACTTC. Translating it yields CASRSGTSGSGSQYF.

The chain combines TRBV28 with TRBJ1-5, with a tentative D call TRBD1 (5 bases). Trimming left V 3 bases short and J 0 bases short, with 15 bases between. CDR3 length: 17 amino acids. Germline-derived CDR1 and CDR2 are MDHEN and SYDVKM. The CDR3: CASSFLGQGNSNQPQHF. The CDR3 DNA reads TGTGCCAGCAGTTTCCTCGGGCAGGGCAATAGCAATCAGCCCCAGCATTTT.

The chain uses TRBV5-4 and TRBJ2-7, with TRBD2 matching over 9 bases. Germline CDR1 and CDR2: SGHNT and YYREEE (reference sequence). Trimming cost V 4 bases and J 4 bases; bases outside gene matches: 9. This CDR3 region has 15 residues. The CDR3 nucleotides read TGTGCCAGCAGCGGGGGCGCGGGAGGGCAATACGAGCAGTACTTC. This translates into CASSGGAGGQYEQYF.

The CDR3 nucleotides read TGTGCCAGCAGCTTAGTATCCGGGCCCCAGCATTTT. The encoded protein is CASSLVSGPQHF. This rearrangement joins TRBV7-9 to TRBJ1-5; D remains unclear. V lost 1 base, J lost 9 bases, and 7 bases lay in between. CDR3 length: 12 residues. The germline gives CDR1 SEHNR, CDR2 FQNEAQ (reference sequence).

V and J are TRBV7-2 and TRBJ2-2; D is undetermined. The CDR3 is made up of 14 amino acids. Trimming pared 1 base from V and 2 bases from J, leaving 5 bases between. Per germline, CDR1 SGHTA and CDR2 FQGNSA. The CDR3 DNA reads TGTGCCAGCAGCTTAGGACAAAACACCGGGGAGCTGTTTTTT. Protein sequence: CASSLGQNTGELFF.

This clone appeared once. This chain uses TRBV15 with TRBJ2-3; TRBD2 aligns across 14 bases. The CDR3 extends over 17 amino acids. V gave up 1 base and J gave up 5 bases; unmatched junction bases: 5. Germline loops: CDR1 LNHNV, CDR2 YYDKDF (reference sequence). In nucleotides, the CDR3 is TGTGCCACCAGCAGAGTGACTAGCGGGAGGGAGGAAGATACGCAGTATTTT. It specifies CATSRVTSGREEDTQYF.

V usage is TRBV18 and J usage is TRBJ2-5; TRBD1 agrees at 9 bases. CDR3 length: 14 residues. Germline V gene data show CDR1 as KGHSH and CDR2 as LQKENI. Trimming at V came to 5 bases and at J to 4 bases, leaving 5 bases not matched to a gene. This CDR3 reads CASSYRGQRETQYF. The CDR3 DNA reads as TGTGCCAGCTCATACAGGGGGCAAAGAGAGACCCAGTACTTC.

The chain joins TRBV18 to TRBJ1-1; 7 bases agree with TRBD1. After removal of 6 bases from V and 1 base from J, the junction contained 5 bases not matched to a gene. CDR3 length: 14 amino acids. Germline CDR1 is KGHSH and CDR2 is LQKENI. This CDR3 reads CASSEEGANTEAFF. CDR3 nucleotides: TGTGCCAGCTCGGAAGAGGGGGCGAACACTGAAGCTTTCTTT.

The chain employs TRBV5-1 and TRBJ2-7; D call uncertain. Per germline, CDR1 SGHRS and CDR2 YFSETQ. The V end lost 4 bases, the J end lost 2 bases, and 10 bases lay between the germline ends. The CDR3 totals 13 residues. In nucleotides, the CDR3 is TGCGCCAGCAGCCTTTCAGGAACCTACGAGCAGTACTTC. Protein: CASSLSGTYEQYF.

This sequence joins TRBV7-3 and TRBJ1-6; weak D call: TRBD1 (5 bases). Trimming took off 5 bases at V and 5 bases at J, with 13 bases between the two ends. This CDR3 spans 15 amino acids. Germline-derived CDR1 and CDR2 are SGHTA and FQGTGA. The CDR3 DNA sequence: TGTGCCAGCAGCCCAGGGCCCGAGCATAATTCACCCCTCCACTTT. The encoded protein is CASSPGPEHNSPLHF.

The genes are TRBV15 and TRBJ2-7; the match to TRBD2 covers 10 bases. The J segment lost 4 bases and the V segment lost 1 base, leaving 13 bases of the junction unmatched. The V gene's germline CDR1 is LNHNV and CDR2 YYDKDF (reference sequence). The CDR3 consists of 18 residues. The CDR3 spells CATSRVLDPASGRYEQYF. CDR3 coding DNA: TGTGCCACCAGCAGAGTACTTGACCCCGCTAGCGGGAGATACGAGCAGTACTTC.

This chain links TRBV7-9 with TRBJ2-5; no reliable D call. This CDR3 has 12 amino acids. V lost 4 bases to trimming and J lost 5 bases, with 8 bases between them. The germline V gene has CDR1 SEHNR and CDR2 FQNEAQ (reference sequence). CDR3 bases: TGTGCCAGCAGCTCCATCCGGGAGACCCAGTACTTC. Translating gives CASSSIRETQYF.

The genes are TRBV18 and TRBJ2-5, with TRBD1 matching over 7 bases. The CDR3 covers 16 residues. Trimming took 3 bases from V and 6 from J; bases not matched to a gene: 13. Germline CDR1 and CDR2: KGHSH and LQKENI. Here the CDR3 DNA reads TGTGCCAGCTCACCCACAGGGGACAATAGGCCCCAGACCCAGTACTTC. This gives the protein CASSPTGDNRPQTQYF.

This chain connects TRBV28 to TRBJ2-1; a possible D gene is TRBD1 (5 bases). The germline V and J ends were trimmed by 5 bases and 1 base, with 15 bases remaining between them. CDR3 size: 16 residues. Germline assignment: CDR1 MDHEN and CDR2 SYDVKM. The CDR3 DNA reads TGTGCCAGCAGTCCCCAGGGTACAGGATCCTACAATGAGCAGTTCTTC. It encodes CASSPQGTGSYNEQFF.

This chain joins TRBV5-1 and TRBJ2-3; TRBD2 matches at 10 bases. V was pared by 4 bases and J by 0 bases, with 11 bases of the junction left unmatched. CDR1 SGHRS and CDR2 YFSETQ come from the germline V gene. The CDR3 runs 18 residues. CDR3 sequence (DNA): TGCGCCAGCAGCCAACGGACTAGCGGAACTTCTAGCACAGATACGCAGTATTTT. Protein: CASSQRTSGTSSTDTQYF. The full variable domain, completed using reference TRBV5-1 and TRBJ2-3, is KAGVTQTPRYLIKTRGQQVTLSCSPISGHRSVSWYQQTPGQGLQFLFEYFSETQRNKGNFPGRFSGRQFSNSRSEMNVSTLELGDSALYLCASSQRTSGTSSTDTQYFGPGTRLTVL.

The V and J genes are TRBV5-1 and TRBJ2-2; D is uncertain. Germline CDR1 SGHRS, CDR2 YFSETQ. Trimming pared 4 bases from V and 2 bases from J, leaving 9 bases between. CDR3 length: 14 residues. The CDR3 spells CASSPGGNTGELFF. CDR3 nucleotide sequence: TGCGCCAGCAGCCCTGGTGGCAACACCGGGGAGCTGTTTTTT.